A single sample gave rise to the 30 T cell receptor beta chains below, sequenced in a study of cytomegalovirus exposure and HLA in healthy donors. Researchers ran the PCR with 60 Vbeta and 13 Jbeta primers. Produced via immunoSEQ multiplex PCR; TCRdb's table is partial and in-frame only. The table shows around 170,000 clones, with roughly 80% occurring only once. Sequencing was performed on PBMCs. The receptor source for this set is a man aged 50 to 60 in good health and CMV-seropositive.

The CDR3 sequence is CAINQASYGYTF. The CDR3 DNA reads as TGTGCCATCAATCAGGCGTCCTATGGCTACACCTTC. This chain uses TRBV11-2 with TRBJ1-2; D not resolved. Germline V gives CDR1 SGHAT, CDR2 FQNNGV. The CDR3 is 12 residues long. The germline V and J ends were trimmed by 10 bases and 4 bases, with 13 bases remaining between them.

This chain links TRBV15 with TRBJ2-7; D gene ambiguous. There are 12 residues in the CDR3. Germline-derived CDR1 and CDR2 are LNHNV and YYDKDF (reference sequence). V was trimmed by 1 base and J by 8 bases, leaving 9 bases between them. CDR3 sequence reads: CATSRGGDQQYF. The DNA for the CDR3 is TGTGCCACCAGCAGAGGCGGAGACCAGCAGTACTTC. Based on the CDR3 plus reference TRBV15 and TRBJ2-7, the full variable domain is DAMVIQNPRYQVTQFGKPVTLSCSQTLNHNVMYWYQQKSSQAPKLLFHYYDKDFNNEADTPDNFQSRRPNTSFCFLDIRSPGLGDTAMYLCATSRGGDQQYFGPGTRLTVT.

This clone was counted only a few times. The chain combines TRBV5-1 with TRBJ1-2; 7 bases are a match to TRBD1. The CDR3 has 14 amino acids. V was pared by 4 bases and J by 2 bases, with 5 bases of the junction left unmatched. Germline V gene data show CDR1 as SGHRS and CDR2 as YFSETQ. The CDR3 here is CASSPGQENYGYTF. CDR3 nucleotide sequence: TGCGCCAGCAGCCCAGGACAGGAGAACTATGGCTACACCTTC.

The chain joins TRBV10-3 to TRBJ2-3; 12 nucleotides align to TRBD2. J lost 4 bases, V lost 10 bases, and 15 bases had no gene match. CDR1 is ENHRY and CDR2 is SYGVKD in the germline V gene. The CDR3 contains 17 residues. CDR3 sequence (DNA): TGTGCCACCAGAGGGGTCCTAGCGGGGGGGGACGCAGATACGCAGTATTTT. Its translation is CATRGVLAGGDADTQYF.

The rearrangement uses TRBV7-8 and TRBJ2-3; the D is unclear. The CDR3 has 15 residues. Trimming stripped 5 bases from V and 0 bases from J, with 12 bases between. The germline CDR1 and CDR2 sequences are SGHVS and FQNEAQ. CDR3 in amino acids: CASSLAVPSTDTQYF. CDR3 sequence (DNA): TGTGCCAGCAGCCTGGCCGTACCTAGCACAGATACGCAGTATTTT.

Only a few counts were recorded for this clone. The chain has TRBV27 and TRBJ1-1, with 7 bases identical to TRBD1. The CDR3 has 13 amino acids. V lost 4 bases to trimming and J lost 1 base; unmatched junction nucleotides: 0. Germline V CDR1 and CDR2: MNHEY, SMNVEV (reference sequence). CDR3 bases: TGTGCCAGCAGTTACAGGGGGAACACTGAAGCTTTCTTT. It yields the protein CASSYRGNTEAFF.

CDR3 coding DNA: TGCGCCAGCAGTGACCCCGGGGGACAGGGGGCTGAAGCTTTCTTT. Translation: CASSDPGGQGAEAFF. The V gene is TRBV5-1, the J gene TRBJ1-1; 11 nucleotides agree with TRBD1. Germline V lookup: CDR1 SGHRS, CDR2 YFSETQ. This CDR3 spans 15 amino acids. The trim removed 5 bases at V and 6 bases at J, leaving 9 bases unmatched.

CDR3 sequence (DNA): TGTGCCAGCAGCGTACAGGCGGCTGGGGCACCCCTCCACTTT. Amino acid sequence: CASSVQAAGAPLHF. The rearrangement uses TRBV28 and TRBJ1-6; D is possibly TRBD1 (5 bases). CDR3 length: 14 residues. Trimming took off 6 bases at V and 11 bases at J, with 17 bases between the two ends. The germline V gene encodes CDR1 MDHEN and CDR2 SYDVKM.

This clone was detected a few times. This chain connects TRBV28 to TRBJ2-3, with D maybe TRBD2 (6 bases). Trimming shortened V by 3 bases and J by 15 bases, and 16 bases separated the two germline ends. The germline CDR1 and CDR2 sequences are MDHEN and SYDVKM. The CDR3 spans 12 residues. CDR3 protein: CASSLSRDLYYF. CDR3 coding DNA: TGTGCCAGCAGTTTGTCGCGGGACTTGTACTATTTT.

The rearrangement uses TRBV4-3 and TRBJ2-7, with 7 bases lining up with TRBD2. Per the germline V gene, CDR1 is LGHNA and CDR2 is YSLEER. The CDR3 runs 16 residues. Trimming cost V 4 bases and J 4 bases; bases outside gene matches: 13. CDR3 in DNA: TGCGCCAGCAGCCCTACAGCGGGGATTGGCATTTACGAGCAGTACTTC. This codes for CASSPTAGIGIYEQYF.

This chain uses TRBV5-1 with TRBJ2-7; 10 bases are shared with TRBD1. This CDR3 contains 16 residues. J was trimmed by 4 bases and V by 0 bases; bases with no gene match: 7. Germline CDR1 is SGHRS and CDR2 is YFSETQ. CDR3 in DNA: TGCGCCAGCAGCTTGGGGGGACAGGGGAATATGTACGAGCAGTACTTC. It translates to CASSLGGQGNMYEQYF.

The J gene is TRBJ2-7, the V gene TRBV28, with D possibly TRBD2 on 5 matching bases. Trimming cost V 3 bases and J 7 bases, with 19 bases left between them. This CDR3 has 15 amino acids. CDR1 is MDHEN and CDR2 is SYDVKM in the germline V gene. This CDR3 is CASSFIDGEFQEQYF. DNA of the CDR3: TGTGCCAGCAGTTTCATTGACGGGGAATTCCAGGAGCAGTACTTC. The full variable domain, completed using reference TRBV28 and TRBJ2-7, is DVKVTQSSRYLVKRTGEKVFLECVQDMDHENMFWYRQDPGLGLRLIYFSYDVKMKEKGDIPEGYSVSREKKERFSLILESASTNQTSMYLCASSFIDGEFQEQYFGPGTRLTVT.

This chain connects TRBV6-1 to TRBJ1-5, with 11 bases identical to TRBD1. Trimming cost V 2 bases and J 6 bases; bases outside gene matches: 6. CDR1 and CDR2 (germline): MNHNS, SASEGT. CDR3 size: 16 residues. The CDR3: CASSEKGQGAGQPQHF. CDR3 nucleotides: TGTGCCAGCAGTGAAAAAGGACAGGGGGCCGGTCAGCCCCAGCATTTT.

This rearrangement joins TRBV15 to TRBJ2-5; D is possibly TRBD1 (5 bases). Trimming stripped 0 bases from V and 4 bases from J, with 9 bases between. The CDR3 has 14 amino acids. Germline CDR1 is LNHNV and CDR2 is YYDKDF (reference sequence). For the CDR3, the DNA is TGTGCCACCAGCAGAGACAGGGTTACAGAGACCCAGTACTTC. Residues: CATSRDRVTETQYF.

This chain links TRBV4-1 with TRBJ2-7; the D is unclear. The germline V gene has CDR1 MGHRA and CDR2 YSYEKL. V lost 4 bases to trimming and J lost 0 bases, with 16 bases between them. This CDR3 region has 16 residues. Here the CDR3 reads CASSPLLPASSYEQYF. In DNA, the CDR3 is TGCGCCAGCAGCCCCTTGCTACCGGCTAGCTCCTACGAGCAGTACTTC.

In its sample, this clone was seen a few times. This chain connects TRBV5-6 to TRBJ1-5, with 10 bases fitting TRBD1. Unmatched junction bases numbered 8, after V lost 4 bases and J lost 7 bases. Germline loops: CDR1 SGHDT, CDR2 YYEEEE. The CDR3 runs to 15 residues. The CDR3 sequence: CASSRTGGGVQPQHF. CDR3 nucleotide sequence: TGTGCCAGCAGCCGGACAGGGGGAGGCGTACAGCCCCAGCATTTT.

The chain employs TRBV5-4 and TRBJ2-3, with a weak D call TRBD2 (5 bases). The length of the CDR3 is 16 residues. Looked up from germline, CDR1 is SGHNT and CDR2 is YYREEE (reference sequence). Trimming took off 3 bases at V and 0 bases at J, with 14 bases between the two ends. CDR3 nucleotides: TGTGCCAGCAGCTCCTCACAGCTAGCTAGCACAGATACGCAGTATTTT. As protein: CASSSSQLASTDTQYF. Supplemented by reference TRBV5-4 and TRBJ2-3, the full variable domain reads ETGVTQSPTHLIKTRGQQVTLRCSSQSGHNTVSWYQQALGQGPQFIFQYYREEENGRGNFPPRFSGLQFPNYSSELNVNALELDDSALYLCASSSSQLASTDTQYFGPGTRLTVL.

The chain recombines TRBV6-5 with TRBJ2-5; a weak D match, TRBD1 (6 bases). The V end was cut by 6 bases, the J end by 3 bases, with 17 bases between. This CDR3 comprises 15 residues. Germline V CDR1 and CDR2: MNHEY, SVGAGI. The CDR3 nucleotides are TGTGCCAGCAGACCCCGCCGGGACACGGAAGAGACCCAGTACTTC. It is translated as CASRPRRDTEETQYF.

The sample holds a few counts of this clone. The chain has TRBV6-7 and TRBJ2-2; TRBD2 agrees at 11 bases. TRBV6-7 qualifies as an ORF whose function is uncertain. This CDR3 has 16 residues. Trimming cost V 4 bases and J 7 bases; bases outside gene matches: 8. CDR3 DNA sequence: TGTGCCAGCAGTTCCAACGGACTAGCGGGTGACGGGGAGCTGTTTTTT. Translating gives CASSSNGLAGDGELFF.

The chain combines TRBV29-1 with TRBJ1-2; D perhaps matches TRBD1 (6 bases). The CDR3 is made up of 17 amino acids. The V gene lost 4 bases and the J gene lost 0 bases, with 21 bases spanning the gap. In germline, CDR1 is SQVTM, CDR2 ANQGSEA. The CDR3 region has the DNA TGCAGCGTTGTGAGGCAGGGGTTATCCCTATCTAACTATGGCTACACCTTC. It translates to CSVVRQGLSLSNYGYTF.

The CDR3 sequence: CASSLGGTGTNEQFF. CDR3 coding DNA: TGTGCCAGCAGTTTGGGAGGGACAGGGACCAATGAGCAGTTCTTC. The chain employs TRBV28 and TRBJ2-1; 9 bases match TRBD1. The germline V gene encodes CDR1 MDHEN and CDR2 SYDVKM. This CDR3 comprises 15 residues. Trimming cost V 3 bases and J 6 bases; bases outside gene matches: 6.

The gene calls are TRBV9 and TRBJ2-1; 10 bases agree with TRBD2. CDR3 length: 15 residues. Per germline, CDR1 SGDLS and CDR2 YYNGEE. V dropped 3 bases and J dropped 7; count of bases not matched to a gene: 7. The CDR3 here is CASSAEREGGNEQFF. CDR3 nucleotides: TGTGCCAGCAGCGCCGAGCGGGAGGGAGGTAATGAGCAGTTCTTC. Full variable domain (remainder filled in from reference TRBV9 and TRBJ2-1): DSGVTQTPKHLITATGQRVTLRCSPRSGDLSVYWYQQSLDQGLQFLIQYYNGEERAKGNILERFSAQQFPDLHSELNLSSLELGDSALYFCASSAEREGGNEQFFGPGTRLTVL.

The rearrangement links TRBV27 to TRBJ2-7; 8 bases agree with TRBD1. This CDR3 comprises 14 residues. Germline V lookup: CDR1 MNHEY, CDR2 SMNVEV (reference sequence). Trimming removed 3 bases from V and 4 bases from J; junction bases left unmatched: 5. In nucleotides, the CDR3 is TGTGCCAGCAGTTTGGCAGGGGGCCGATACGAGCAGTACTTC. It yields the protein CASSLAGGRYEQYF.

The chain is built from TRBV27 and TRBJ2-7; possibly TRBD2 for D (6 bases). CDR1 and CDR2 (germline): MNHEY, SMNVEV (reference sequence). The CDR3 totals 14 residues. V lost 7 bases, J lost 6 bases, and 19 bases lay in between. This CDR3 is CASTSIPGAVEQYF. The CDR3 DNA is TGTGCCAGCACCTCCATCCCGGGAGCGGTCGAGCAGTACTTC.

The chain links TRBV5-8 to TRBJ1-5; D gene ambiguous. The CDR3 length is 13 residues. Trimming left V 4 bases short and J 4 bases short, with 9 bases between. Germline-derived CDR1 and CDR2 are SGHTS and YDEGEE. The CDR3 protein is CASSEQPNQPQHF. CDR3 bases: TGTGCCAGCAGCGAACAGCCGAATCAGCCCCAGCATTTT.

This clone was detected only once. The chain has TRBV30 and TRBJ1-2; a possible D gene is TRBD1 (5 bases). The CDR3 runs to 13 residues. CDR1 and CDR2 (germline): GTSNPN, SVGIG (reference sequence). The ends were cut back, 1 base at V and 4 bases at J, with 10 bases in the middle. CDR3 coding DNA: TGTGCCTGGAGTGAACAGGCCCCCTATGGCTACACCTTC. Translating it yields CAWSEQAPYGYTF.

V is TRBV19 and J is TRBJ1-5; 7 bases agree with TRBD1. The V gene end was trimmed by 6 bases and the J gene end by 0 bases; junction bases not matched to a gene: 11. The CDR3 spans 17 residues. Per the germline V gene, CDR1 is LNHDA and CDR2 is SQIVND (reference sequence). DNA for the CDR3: TGTGCCAGTAGAAAAACCGGGACAGTGTATAGCAATCAGCCCCAGCATTTT. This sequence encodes CASRKTGTVYSNQPQHF.

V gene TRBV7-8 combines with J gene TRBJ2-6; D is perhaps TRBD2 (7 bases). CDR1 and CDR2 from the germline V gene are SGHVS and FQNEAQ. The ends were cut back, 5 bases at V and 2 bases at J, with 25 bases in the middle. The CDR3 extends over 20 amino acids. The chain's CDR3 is CASSRSRGGEPLPGANVLTF. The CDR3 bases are TGTGCCAGCAGCCGGAGTAGGGGGGGCGAACCCTTGCCTGGGGCCAACGTCCTGACTTTC.

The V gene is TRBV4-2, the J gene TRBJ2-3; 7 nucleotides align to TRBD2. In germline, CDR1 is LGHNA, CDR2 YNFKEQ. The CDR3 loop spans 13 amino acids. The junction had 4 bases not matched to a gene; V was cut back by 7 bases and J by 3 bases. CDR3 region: CASKGSGTDTQYF. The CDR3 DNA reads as TGTGCCAGCAAGGGTAGCGGGACAGATACGCAGTATTTT.

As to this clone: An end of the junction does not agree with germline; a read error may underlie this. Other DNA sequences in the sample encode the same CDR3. The CDR3 sequence is CASSLSGGEYEKLFF. CDR3 sequence (DNA): TGTGCCAGTAGCTTGTCGGGGGGCGAATATGAAAAACTGTTTTTT. This chain links TRBV5-4 with TRBJ1-4, with a tentative D call TRBD1 (6 bases). Germline CDR1 SGHNT, CDR2 YYREEE (reference sequence). This CDR3 has 15 residues.